These 26 T cell receptor beta chains were all obtained from the same sample, sequenced in a study of T cells after yellow fever vaccination (dated 2019 in TCRdb). The treatment or condition label, as the study defines it: live attenuated yellow fever vaccine strain. The library was made by 5' RACE. The instrument given in TCRdb is Illumina HiSeq 2500. TCRdb redid the processing of the public reads, applying fastp at Q25 and MiXCR, and retained in-frame beta chains. For every CDR3 protein sequence, its rows merge into one entry that carries the most common genes and DNA. The sample table lists hundreds of thousands of distinct CDR3 sequences, roughly 17% of them with a count of one. Approximately 15% of the sample comes from the top ten. The specimen was PBMCs, collected about 5 days after the first yellow fever vaccination. These receptor sequences come from a man between 18 and 29 years old who received the YFV17D yellow fever vaccine.

The V and J genes are TRBV7-2 and TRBJ2-5, with a tentative D call TRBD2 (5 bases). CDR1 and CDR2 (germline): SGHTA, FQGNSA. The CDR3 runs 14 residues. Trimming left V 0 bases short and J 7 bases short, with 12 bases between. The CDR3 is CASSLAKAGGTQYF. DNA for the CDR3: TGTGCCAGCAGCTTAGCGAAGGCAGGAGGGACCCAGTACTTC.

The chain couples TRBV7-8 to TRBJ1-5; TRBD1 matches at 12 bases. The CDR3 extends over 17 amino acids. Germline V gives CDR1 SGHVS, CDR2 FQNEAQ. Trimming took 5 bases from V and 6 from J; bases not matched to a gene: 11. CDR3 region: CASSATGTGGFGQPQHF. The CDR3 nucleotides read TGTGCCAGCAGCGCAACCGGGACAGGGGGCTTCGGTCAGCCCCAGCATTTT.

J is TRBJ1-6 and V is TRBV30; D might be TRBD1 (6 bases). Germline CDR1 GTSNPN, CDR2 SVGIG (reference sequence). Trimming pared 0 bases from V and 6 bases from J, leaving 15 bases between. This CDR3 comprises 16 residues. CDR3 loop: CAWSVRLGAGNSPLHF. CDR3 coding DNA: TGTGCCTGGAGTGTACGATTGGGGGCGGGTAATTCACCCCTCCACTTT.

The chain links TRBV29-1 to TRBJ1-1; 8 nucleotides match TRBD1. Germline V CDR1 and CDR2: SQVTM, ANQGSEA. The CDR3 runs 13 residues. The V segment lost 7 bases and the J segment 2 bases; nucleotides outside the gene matches: 6. The CDR3 DNA follows: TGCAGCGGGAGGGACAGGACCAACACTGAAGCTTTCTTT. Translating gives CSGRDRTNTEAFF. The whole variable domain, filled in from reference TRBV29-1 and TRBJ1-1, reads SAVISQKPSRDICQRGTSLTIQCQVDSQVTMMFWYRQQPGQSLTLIATANQGSEATYESGFVIDKFPISRPNLTFSTLTVSNMSPEDSSIYLCSGRDRTNTEAFFGQGTRLTVV.

The J gene is TRBJ1-2, the V gene TRBV27; no clear D gene. This CDR3 contains 14 residues. The V end was cut by 0 bases, the J end by 4 bases, with 9 bases between. Germline V gives CDR1 MNHEY, CDR2 SMNVEV (reference sequence). CDR3 DNA sequence: TGTGCCAGCAGTTTATCGATGGGGTTCTATGGCTACACCTTC. Protein product: CASSLSMGFYGYTF.

This clonotype occurred a few times. This sequence joins TRBV5-5 and TRBJ1-1; the match to TRBD1 covers 10 bases. Germline trimming cut 5 bases from V and 5 bases from J; bases unmatched to any gene: 12. In germline, CDR1 is SGHKS, CDR2 YYEKEE (reference sequence). The CDR3 is 16 residues long. In nucleotides, the CDR3 is TGTGCCAGCAGTCACGGACAGGGGGTGGGAGAAACTGAAGCTTTCTTT. This sequence encodes CASSHGQGVGETEAFF.

The rearrangement joins TRBV7-9 to TRBJ1-1; D gene uncertain. The CDR3 contains 13 residues. The germline gives CDR1 SEHNR, CDR2 FQNEAQ (reference sequence). V lost 3 bases to trimming and J lost 6 bases, with 11 bases between them. The CDR3 DNA reads TGTGCCAGCAGCTTTACGGGGAGGGCTGAAGCTTTCTTT. Protein: CASSFTGRAEAFF.

This clonotype has just a few counts. The rearrangement links TRBV13 to TRBJ2-7, with 13 nucleotides matching TRBD2. After removal of 5 bases from V and 2 bases from J, the junction contained 6 bases not matched to a gene. Per germline, CDR1 PRHDT and CDR2 FYEKMQ (reference sequence). The CDR3 consists of 16 residues. The CDR3 region is CASSPTGTSGTYEQYF. The CDR3 DNA reads TGTGCCAGCAGCCCGACCGGGACTAGCGGGACCTACGAGCAGTACTTC.

The chain combines TRBV6-1 with TRBJ1-2; 7 bases are shared with TRBD1. V lost 6 bases to trimming and J lost 5 bases; unmatched junction nucleotides: 6. This CDR3 comprises 13 residues. Looked up from germline, CDR1 is MNHNS and CDR2 is SASEGT. CDR3: CASRAGQQYGYTF. The CDR3, as DNA: TGTGCCAGCAGGGCGGGACAGCAGTATGGCTACACCTTC.

The CDR3 loop reads CASSPLRNQETQYF. DNA for the CDR3: TGTGCCAGCTCACCACTTCGGAACCAAGAGACCCAGTACTTC. V is TRBV18 and J is TRBJ2-5; D is ambiguous. V lost 1 base, J lost 0 bases, and 6 bases lay in between. Looked up from germline, CDR1 is KGHSH and CDR2 is LQKENI. This CDR3 region has 14 residues.

In its sample, this clonotype was seen a few times. The rearrangement links TRBV12-3 or TRBV12-4 to TRBJ1-4; unclear D gene. This CDR3 comprises 19 residues. Trimming pared 8 bases from V and 0 bases from J, leaving 25 bases between. For the CDR3, the DNA is TGTGCCAGCTCTCGTATGGCGCCCAATACCTTTGCAACTAATGAAAAACTGTTTTTT. This gives the protein CASSRMAPNTFATNEKLFF.

The rearrangement joins TRBV20-1 to TRBJ2-3, with D perhaps matching TRBD2 (5 bases). The CDR3 runs to 15 residues. The germline V and J ends were trimmed by 3 bases and 1 base, with 14 bases remaining between them. Germline assignment: CDR1 DFQATT and CDR2 SNEGSKA (reference sequence). The CDR3 reads CSASSPRDRTDTQYF. CDR3 DNA sequence: TGCAGTGCTAGTTCTCCTCGGGATCGCACAGATACGCAGTATTTT.

The chain couples TRBV5-1 to TRBJ2-3; 10 bases are a match to TRBD1. The CDR3 loop spans 14 amino acids. V was pared by 7 bases and J by 5 bases, with 7 bases of the junction left unmatched. CDR1 and CDR2 (germline): SGHRS, YFSETQ. CDR3 DNA sequence: TGCGCCAGCCACTCAGGGACAGGGGAAGATACGCAGTATTTT. It translates to CASHSGTGEDTQYF. The full variable domain, its missing parts supplied by reference TRBV5-1 and TRBJ2-3, is KAGVTQTPRYLIKTRGQQVTLSCSPISGHRSVSWYQQTPGQGLQFLFEYFSETQRNKGNFPGRFSGRQFSNSRSEMNVSTLELGDSALYLCASHSGTGEDTQYFGPGTRLTVL.

This sequence joins TRBV3-1 and TRBJ2-5; TRBD2 matches at 7 bases. In germline, CDR1 is LGHDT, CDR2 YNNKEL (reference sequence). CDR3 length: 14 amino acids. Unmatched junction bases numbered 2, after V lost 4 bases and J lost 0 bases. The CDR3 nucleotides are TGTGCCAGCAGCCTGGGGGGGGACCAAGAGACCCAGTACTTC. It is translated as CASSLGGDQETQYF.

This clonotype came up many times. The DNA for the CDR3 is TGTGCCAGCAGTTACCCCCCCAAGACAGGGTTTGGCAATCAGCCCCAGCATTTT. Its protein is CASSYPPKTGFGNQPQHF. J is TRBJ1-5 and V is TRBV6-5; 7 bases fit TRBD1. The length of the CDR3 is 18 residues. Germline V CDR1 and CDR2: MNHEY, SVGAGI. The V segment lost 2 bases and the J segment 2 bases; nucleotides outside the gene matches: 12.

The chain combines TRBV3-1 with TRBJ1-2, with 8 nucleotides matching TRBD1. CDR1 is LGHDT, CDR2 YNNKEL, per germline (reference sequence). J lost 5 bases, V lost 4 bases, and 9 bases had no gene match. This CDR3 contains 15 residues. The CDR3 protein is CASSRTTGEGYGYTF. CDR3 sequence (DNA): TGTGCCAGCAGCCGAACGACAGGGGAAGGGTATGGCTACACCTTC.

This clonotype was recorded once. V gene TRBV19 combines with J gene TRBJ1-1; weak D call: TRBD1 (5 bases). CDR3 size: 16 residues. Germline lookup yields CDR1 LNHDA and CDR2 SQIVND (reference sequence). Trimming stripped 4 bases from V and 0 bases from J, with 15 bases between. In nucleotides, the CDR3 is TGTGCCAGTAGTACCAGGGTCCGTCGCATGAACACTGAAGCTTTCTTT. Translated, it gives CASSTRVRRMNTEAFF.

This chain connects TRBV4-2 to TRBJ2-7; 8 bases align to TRBD2. This CDR3 is built from 16 residues. CDR1 and CDR2 from the germline V gene are LGHNA and YNFKEQ. V lost 3 bases, J lost 0 bases, and 7 bases stayed unmatched. Here the CDR3 reads CASSHVSGAYSYEQYF. In DNA, the CDR3 is TGTGCCAGCAGCCACGTTAGCGGGGCTTACTCCTACGAGCAGTACTTC.

V is TRBV5-1 and J is TRBJ2-3; D uncertain. There are 14 residues in the CDR3. Trimming took off 4 bases at V and 6 bases at J, with 15 bases between the two ends. The germline V gene has CDR1 SGHRS and CDR2 YFSETQ. As DNA, the CDR3 is TGCGCCAGCAGCACAATTTCCCCGTTGGATACGCAGTATTTT. Translation: CASSTISPLDTQYF. The full variable domain, rest sourced from reference TRBV5-1 and TRBJ2-3, is KAGVTQTPRYLIKTRGQQVTLSCSPISGHRSVSWYQQTPGQGLQFLFEYFSETQRNKGNFPGRFSGRQFSNSRSEMNVSTLELGDSALYLCASSTISPLDTQYFGPGTRLTVL.

The chain joins TRBV28 to TRBJ1-6; D is undetermined. The V end was cut by 3 bases, the J end by 8 bases, with 14 bases between. Germline CDR1 and CDR2: MDHEN and SYDVKM. The CDR3 is 15 amino acids. The CDR3 coding sequence is TGTGCCAGCAGTTTGTCCGGCAGTTCTTATTCACCCCTCCACTTT. It is translated as CASSLSGSSYSPLHF.

This clonotype was picked up many times. V usage is TRBV5-1 and J usage is TRBJ2-7; no reliable D call. V shed 1 base and J shed 3 bases, with 8 bases lying between them. CDR1 and CDR2 (germline): SGHRS, YFSETQ. The CDR3 totals 13 residues. The CDR3 coding sequence is TGCGCCAGCAGCTTGCGGTGGGGCTACGAGCAGTACGTC. As protein: CASSLRWGYEQYV.

The chain has TRBV12-3 or TRBV12-4 and TRBJ1-4; 12 positions match TRBD1. The CDR3 runs to 14 residues. The ends lost 6 bases at V and 7 bases at J; junction bases unmatched: 3. This CDR3 is CASRGQGAREKLFF. Here the CDR3 DNA reads TGTGCCAGCAGGGGACAGGGGGCGCGTGAAAAACTGTTTTTT.

J is TRBJ2-5 and V is TRBV7-2; 8 nucleotides agree with TRBD2. CDR3 size: 16 residues. Trimming removed 5 bases from V and 1 base from J; junction bases left unmatched: 9. Germline CDR1 and CDR2: SGHTA and FQGNSA. This CDR3 is CASSTPPGGIQETQYF. CDR3 nucleotides: TGTGCCAGCAGCACCCCTCCGGGGGGGATCCAAGAGACCCAGTACTTC.

This clonotype has just a few counts. The chain links TRBV20-1 to TRBJ2-3, with TRBD2 as a possible D gene (5 bases). Trimming took 7 bases from V and 7 from J, leaving 21 bases between them. CDR3 length: 14 residues. Germline V gene lookup returns CDR1 DFQATT and CDR2 SNEGSKA (reference sequence). The CDR3 loop is CSEPSSVNPYTQYF. CDR3 nucleotide sequence: TGCAGTGAACCGAGTAGCGTTAACCCTTATACGCAGTATTTT.

The chain has TRBV15 and TRBJ1-2; D remains unclear. Trimming stripped 2 bases from V and 8 bases from J, with 9 bases between. There are 12 residues in the CDR3. The germline V gene encodes CDR1 LNHNV and CDR2 YYDKDF (reference sequence). CDR3 nucleotides: TGTGCCACCAGCAGATCCGTAGGAGGCTACACCTTC. It specifies CATSRSVGGYTF.

The rearrangement uses TRBV28 and TRBJ2-7, with D perhaps matching TRBD2 (6 bases). The CDR3 sequence is 15 residues long. Germline CDR1 and CDR2: MDHEN and SYDVKM. Trimming removed 2 bases at V and 0 bases at J, with 11 bases between. CDR3 in DNA: TGTGCCAGCAGTTTAGGCCCCGGGAGCTCCTACGAGCAGTACGTC. Amino acids: CASSLGPGSSYEQYV.